The entry that follows covers one TCR beta chain sequence. Its antigen has not been determined. No base quality values were provided; no much bigger clone lies one nucleotide off. This record comes from a study of blood T cell repertoires in COVID-19 (dated by TCRdb to 2020 to 2022). Background for the entire study: The collaborator samples originated in the United States, Italy and Spain and spanned the acute and convalescent phases of COVID-19. The prospective study material was composed of cDNA or gDNA derived from T cells, B-cell-depleted T cells, or PBMCs. Subjects who had been exposed to COVID-19, were actively infected with it, or had recovered from it provided the deeply sampled blood TCRbeta repertoires that made up the dataset. The repertoires were made available in a free public database intended to serve as a resource for research on the immune response to SARS-CoV-2. Samples were obtained from the ongoing ImmuneRACE study (first 160 participants) and from 1,254 subjects provided by 6 global collaborators. Nearly every sample came with metadata listing a de-identified subject ID, COVID-19 status, age in years and sex. Where available, HLA class I and class II types were obtained from metadata supplied by the sample provider rather than from assay-based typing.

Results and caveats for the whole study, not just this receptor: Clinical and demographic metadata were provided uncurated, with the amount varying by source and participant.

TCRbeta CDR3 regions were amplified from genomic DNA by means of the immunoSEQ Assay, a bias-controlled multiplex PCR. As for how the authors treated the data: The number of nucleated cells in each sample was estimated by amplification of reference gene primers within the assay. To quantify the absolute abundance of each unique TCRbeta CDR3 rearrangement, sequence reads were collapsed and filtered. For each sample, productive Simpson clonality was calculated as the square root of Simpson's diversity index across productive rearrangements. What TCRdb holds here is the immuneACCESS table cut down to in-frame rearrangements. Part of the clones is not present; checked against another copy, under half of the missing clones reflect an unresolved V gene, and the others are unexplained. Clonal size and the V and J genes are those of that table, whereas D and trimming came from the DNA. Within this sample are about 200,000 clones, with around four fifths of them counted one time only. About 0.95% of the sample is held by the ten biggest clonotypes.

One collaborating source in Seattle enrolled patients during active infection and followed them longitudinally through the course of disease. Collaborating institutions collected whole blood in K2EDTA tubes following their own protocols. Collaborator samples were shipped for TCRbeta analysis as frozen whole blood, isolated PBMCs, or DNA extracted from either sample type. The germline V gene sets CDR1 to SGHDT and CDR2 to YYEEEE. Trimming removed 4 bases from V and 3 bases from J; the gene matches leave 4 bases unexplained. Inclusive of the bounding cysteine and phenylalanine, the CDR3 is 14 residues long. The CDR3 DNA has 42 bases and is translated from base 1.

The chain is assembled from TRBV5-6 and TRBJ2-7, and TRBD2 matches 10 of the central bases. Sequenced input: peripheral blood. The source of this sequence is a man in his 60s with COVID-19, enrolled during active disease. The CDR3 amino acid sequence is: CASSGLAGDYEQYF. Read as DNA, the sequence is TGTGCCAGCAGCGGCCTAGCGGGAGACTACGAGCAGTACTTC.